These 5 T cell receptor beta chains originate from one sample sequenced in a study of T-cell reconstitution after alpha-beta-depleted transplantation in children. Unique molecular identifiers were incorporated when the TCRbeta library was constructed. TCRdb fed the PCR reads into MiXCR, producing one record per CDR3 protein. The repertoire includes some 550,000 distinct CDR3 sequences, 23% of them detected once, and around an eighth sits in the top ten. The source material was PBMCs, mostly from graft donor cells, sampled 360 days after TCRalphabeta/CD19-depleted stem cell transplant. Receptors originate from a boy under two years old who had a stem cell transplant for acute myeloid leukemia, so the T cells may come from the graft donor.

This clonotype was counted at least ten times. This rearrangement joins TRBV4-2 to TRBJ2-5; possibly TRBD1 for D (7 bases). CDR1 is LGHNA and CDR2 is YNFKEQ in the germline V gene. Trimming pared 4 bases from V and 0 bases from J, leaving 9 bases between. This CDR3 contains 14 residues. CDR3 sequence reads: CASSRGTDQETQYF. For the CDR3, the DNA is TGTGCCAGCAGCCGCGGGACAGACCAAGAGACCCAGTACTTC.

The J gene is TRBJ2-2, the V gene TRBV4-3, with D possibly matching TRBD1 (5 bases). There are 15 residues in the CDR3. Germline V gene sequence: CDR1 LGHNA, CDR2 YSLEER. V was clipped by 0 bases and J by 4 bases, with 9 bases between them. In nucleotides, the CDR3 is TGCGCCAGCAGCCAAGAATCCAGGGTCACCGGGGAGCTGTTTTTT. It codes for CASSQESRVTGELFF.

The chain combines TRBV4-1 with TRBJ2-2; a possible D gene is TRBD2 (6 bases). This CDR3 has 13 residues. Trimming cost V 3 bases and J 6 bases, with 8 bases left between them. Germline-derived CDR1 and CDR2 are MGHRA and YSYEKL. The CDR3 DNA follows: TGCGCCAGCAGCCAGGGGGGACCCGGGGAGCTGTTTTTT. The encoded protein is CASSQGGPGELFF.

This clonotype came up a few times. The V and J genes are TRBV20-1 and TRBJ2-7, with D perhaps TRBD2 (7 bases). Germline V lookup: CDR1 DFQATT, CDR2 SNEGSKA (reference sequence). The CDR3 totals 11 residues. V gave up 6 bases and J gave up 4 bases, with 10 bases separating them. CDR3 loop: CSAGGPYEQYF. CDR3 coding DNA: TGCAGTGCGGGGGGGCCGTACGAGCAGTACTTC.

As to this clonotype: This sequence may be a read error, since a much larger clone differs from it by one base. V and J are TRBV5-6 and TRBJ2-1, with D unresolved. Trimming removed 2 bases at V and 2 bases at J, with 2 bases between. This CDR3 contains 12 residues. The germline CDR1 and CDR2 sequences are SGHDT and YYEEEE. CDR3 region: CASSFTYNEQFF. DNA of the CDR3: TGTGCCAGCAGCTTTACCTACAATGAGCAGTTCTTC.